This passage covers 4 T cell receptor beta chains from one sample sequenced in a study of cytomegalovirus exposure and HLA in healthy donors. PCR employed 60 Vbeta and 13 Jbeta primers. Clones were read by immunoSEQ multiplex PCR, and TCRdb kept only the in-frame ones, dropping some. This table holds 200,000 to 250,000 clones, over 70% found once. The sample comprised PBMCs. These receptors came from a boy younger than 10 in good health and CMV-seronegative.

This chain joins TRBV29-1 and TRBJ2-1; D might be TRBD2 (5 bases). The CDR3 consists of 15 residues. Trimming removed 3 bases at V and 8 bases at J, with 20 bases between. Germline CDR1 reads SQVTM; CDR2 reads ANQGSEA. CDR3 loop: CSVESALGSGDEQFF. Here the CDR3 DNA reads TGCAGCGTTGAGTCAGCATTGGGGAGTGGAGATGAGCAGTTCTTC.

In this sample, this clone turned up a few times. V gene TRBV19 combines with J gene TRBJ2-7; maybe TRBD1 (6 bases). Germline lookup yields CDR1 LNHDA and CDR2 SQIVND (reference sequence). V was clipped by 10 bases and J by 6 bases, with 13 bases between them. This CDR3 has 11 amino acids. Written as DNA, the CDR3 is TGTGCCACAACTACAGGGTCCGAGCAGTACTTC. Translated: CATTTGSEQYF.

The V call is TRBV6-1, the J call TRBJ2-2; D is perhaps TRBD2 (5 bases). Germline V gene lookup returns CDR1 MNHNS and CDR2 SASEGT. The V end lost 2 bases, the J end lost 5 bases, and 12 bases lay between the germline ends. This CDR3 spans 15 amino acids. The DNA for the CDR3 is TGTGCCAGCAGTGAAATGGACTCCACTACCGGGGAGCTGTTTTTT. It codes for CASSEMDSTTGELFF.

The CDR3 DNA sequence: TGTGCCTGGAGGGCCGGGAGGCCCAACACCGGGGAGCTGTTTTTT. Translated: CAWRAGRPNTGELFF. The genes are TRBV30 and TRBJ2-2, with 7 bases aligning to TRBD2. Trimming cost V 3 bases and J 2 bases; bases outside gene matches: 6. The germline gives CDR1 GTSNPN, CDR2 SVGIG (reference sequence). There are 15 residues in the CDR3.